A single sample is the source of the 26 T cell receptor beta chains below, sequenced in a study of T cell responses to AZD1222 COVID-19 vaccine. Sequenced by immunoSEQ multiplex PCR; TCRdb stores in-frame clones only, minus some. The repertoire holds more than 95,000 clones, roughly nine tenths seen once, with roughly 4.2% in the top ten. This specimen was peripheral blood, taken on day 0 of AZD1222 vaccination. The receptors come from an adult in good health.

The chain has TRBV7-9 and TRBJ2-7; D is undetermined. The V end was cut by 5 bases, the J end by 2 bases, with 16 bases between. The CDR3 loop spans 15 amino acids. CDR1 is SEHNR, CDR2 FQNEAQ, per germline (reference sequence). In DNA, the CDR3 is TGTGCCAGCAGCCTGATGGGGTTAACAGCCTACGAGCAGTACTTC. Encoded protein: CASSLMGLTAYEQYF.

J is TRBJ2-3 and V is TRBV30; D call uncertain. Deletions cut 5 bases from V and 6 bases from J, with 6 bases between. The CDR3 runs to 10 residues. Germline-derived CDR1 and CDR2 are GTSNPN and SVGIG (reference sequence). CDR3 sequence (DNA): TGTGCCTGGGGTCAGGATACGCAGTATTTT. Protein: CAWGQDTQYF.

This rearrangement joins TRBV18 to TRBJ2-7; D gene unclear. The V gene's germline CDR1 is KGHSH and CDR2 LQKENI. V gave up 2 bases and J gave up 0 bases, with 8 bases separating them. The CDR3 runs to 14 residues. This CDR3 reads CASSPAPDSYEQYF. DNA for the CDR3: TGTGCCAGCTCACCAGCTCCTGACTCCTACGAGCAGTACTTC.

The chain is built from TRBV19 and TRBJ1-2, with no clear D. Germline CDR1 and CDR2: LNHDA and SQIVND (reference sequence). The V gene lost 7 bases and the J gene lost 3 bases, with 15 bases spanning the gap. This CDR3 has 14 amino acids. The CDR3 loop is CASTPTVIDYGYTF. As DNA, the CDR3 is TGTGCCAGTACCCCGACGGTAATAGACTATGGCTACACCTTC.

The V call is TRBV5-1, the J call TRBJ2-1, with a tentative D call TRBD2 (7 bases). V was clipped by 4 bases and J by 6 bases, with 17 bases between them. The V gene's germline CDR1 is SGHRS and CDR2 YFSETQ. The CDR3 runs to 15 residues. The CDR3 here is CASSPGGGRRNEQFF. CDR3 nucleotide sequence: TGCGCCAGCAGCCCTGGGGGCGGGAGACGCAATGAGCAGTTCTTC.

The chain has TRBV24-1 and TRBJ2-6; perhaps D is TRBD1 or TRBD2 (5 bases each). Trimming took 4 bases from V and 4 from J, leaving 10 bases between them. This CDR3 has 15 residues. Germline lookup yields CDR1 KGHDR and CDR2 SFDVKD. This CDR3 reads CATSESGAGANVLTF. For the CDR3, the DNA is TGTGCCACCAGTGAGTCCGGGGCCGGGGCCAACGTCCTGACTTTC.

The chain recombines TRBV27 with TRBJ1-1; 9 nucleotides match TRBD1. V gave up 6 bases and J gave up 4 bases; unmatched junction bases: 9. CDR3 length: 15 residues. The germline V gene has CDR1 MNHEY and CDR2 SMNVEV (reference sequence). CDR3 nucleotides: TGTGCCAGCAGCCTTACAGGGACAGGGCGCACTGAAGCTTTCTTT. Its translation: CASSLTGTGRTEAFF.

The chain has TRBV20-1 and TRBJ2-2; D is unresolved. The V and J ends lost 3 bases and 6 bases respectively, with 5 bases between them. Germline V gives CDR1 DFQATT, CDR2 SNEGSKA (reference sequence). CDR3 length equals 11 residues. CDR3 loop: CSASLAGELFF. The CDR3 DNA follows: TGCAGTGCTAGTTTAGCCGGGGAGCTGTTTTTT.

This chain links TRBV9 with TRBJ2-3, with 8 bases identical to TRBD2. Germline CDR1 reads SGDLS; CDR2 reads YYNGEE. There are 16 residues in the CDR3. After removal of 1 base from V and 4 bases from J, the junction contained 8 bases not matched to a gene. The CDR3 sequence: CASSVRSGLDPDTQYF. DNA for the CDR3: TGTGCCAGCAGCGTAAGATCGGGACTAGACCCAGATACGCAGTATTTT. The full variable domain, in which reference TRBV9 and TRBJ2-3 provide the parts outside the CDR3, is DSGVTQTPKHLITATGQRVTLRCSPRSGDLSVYWYQQSLDQGLQFLIQYYNGEERAKGNILERFSAQQFPDLHSELNLSSLELGDSALYFCASSVRSGLDPDTQYFGPGTRLTVL.

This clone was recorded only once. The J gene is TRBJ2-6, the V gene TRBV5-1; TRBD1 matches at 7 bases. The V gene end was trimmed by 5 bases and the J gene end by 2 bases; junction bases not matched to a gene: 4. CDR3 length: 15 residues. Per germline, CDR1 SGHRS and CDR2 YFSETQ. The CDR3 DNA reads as TGCGCCAGCAGGCACAGGGGAACTGGGGCCAACGTCCTGACTTTC. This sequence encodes CASRHRGTGANVLTF. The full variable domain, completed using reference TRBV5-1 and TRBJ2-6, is KAGVTQTPRYLIKTRGQQVTLSCSPISGHRSVSWYQQTPGQGLQFLFEYFSETQRNKGNFPGRFSGRQFSNSRSEMNVSTLELGDSALYLCASRHRGTGANVLTFGAGSRLTVL.

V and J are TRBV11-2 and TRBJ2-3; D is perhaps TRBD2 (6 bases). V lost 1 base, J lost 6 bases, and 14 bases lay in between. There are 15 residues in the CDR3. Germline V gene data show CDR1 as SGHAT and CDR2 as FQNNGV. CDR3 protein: CASSLGSPSVDTQYF. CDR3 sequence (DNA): TGTGCCAGCAGCTTAGGGTCCCCTAGCGTGGATACGCAGTATTTT.

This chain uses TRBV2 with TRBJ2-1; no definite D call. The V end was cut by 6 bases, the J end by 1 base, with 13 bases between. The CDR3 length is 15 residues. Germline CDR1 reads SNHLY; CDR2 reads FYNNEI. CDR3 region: CASRVGRLSYNEQFF. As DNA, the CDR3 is TGTGCCAGCAGGGTTGGCAGGCTTTCCTACAATGAGCAGTTCTTC.

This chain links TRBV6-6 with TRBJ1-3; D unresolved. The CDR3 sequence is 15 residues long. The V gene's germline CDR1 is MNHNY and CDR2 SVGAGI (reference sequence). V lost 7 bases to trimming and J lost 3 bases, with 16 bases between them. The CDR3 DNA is TGTGCCAGCATGGAGGCGAGAAATAATGGAAACACCATATATTTT. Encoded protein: CASMEARNNGNTIYF.

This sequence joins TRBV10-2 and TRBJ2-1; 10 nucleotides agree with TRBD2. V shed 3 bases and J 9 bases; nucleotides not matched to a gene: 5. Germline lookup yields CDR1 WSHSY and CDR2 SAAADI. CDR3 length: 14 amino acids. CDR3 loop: CASSESGGAVEQFF. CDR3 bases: TGCGCCAGCAGTGAAAGCGGGGGGGCCGTTGAGCAGTTCTTC.

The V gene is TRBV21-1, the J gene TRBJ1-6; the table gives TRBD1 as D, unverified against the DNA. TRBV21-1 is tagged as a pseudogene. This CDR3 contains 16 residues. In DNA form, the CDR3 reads TGTGCCAGCAGCAGGAAAGAAGGGGTGAATAATTCACCCCTCCACTTT. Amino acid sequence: CASSRKEGVNNSPLHF.

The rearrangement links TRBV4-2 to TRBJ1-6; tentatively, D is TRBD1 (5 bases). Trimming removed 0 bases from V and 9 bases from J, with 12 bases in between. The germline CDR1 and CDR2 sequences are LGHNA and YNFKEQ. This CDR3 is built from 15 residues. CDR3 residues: CASSQDRLRGSPLHF. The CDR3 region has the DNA TGTGCCAGCAGCCAAGATCGACTAAGGGGTTCACCCCTCCACTTT.

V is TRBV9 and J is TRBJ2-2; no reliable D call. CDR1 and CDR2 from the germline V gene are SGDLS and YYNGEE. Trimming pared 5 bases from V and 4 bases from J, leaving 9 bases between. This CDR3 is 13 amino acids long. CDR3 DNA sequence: TGTGCCAGCAGTAAATGGGGCACCGGGGAGCTGTTTTTT. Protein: CASSKWGTGELFF.

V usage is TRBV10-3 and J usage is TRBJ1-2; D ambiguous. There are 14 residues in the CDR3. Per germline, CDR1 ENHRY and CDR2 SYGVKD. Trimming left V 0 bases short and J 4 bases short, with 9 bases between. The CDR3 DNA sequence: TGTGCCATCAGTGAGTCGGGTAGAATCTATGGCTACACCTTC. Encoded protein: CAISESGRIYGYTF.

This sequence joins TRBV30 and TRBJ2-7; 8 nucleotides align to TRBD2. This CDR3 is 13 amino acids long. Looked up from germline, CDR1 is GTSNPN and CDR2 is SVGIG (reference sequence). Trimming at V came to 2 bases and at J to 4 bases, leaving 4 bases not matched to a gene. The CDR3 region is CAWSKRGGYEQYF. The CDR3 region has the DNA TGTGCCTGGAGTAAACGGGGGGGGTACGAGCAGTACTTC.

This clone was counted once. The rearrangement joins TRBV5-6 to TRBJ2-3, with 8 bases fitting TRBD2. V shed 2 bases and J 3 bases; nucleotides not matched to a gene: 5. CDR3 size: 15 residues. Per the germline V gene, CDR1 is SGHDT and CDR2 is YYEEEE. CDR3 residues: CASSFGRARTDTQYF. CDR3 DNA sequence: TGTGCCAGCAGCTTCGGGAGGGCCCGTACAGATACGCAGTATTTT. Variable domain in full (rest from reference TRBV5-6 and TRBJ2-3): DAGVTQSPTHLIKTRGQQVTLRCSPKSGHDTVSWYQQALGQGPQFIFQYYEEEERQRGNFPDRFSGHQFPNYSSELNVNALLLGDSALYLCASSFGRARTDTQYFGPGTRLTVL.

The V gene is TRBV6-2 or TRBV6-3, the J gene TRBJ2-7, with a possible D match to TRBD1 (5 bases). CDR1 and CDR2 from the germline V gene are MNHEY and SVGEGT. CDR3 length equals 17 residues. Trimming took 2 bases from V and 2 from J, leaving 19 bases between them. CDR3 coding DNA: TGTGCCAGCAGTTACCCAGACCAGGGTATCCGAACCTACGAGCAGTACTTC. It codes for CASSYPDQGIRTYEQYF.

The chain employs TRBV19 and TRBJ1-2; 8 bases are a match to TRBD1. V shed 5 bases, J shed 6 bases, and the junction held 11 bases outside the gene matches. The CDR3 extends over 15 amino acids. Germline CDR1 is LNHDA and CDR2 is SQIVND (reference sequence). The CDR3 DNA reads TGTGCCAGTAGTCTCGGGCAGGGGGCGCGTGATGGCTACACCTTC. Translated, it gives CASSLGQGARDGYTF.

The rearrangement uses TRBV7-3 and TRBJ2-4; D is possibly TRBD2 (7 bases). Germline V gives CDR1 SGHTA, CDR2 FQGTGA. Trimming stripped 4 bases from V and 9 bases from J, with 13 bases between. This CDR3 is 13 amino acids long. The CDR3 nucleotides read TGTGCCAGCAGCTATTACAGGGAGGGCATTCAGTACTTC. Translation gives CASSYYREGIQYF. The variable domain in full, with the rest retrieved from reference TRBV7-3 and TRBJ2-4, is GAGVSQTPSNKVTEKGKYVELRCDPISGHTALYWYRQSLGQGPEFLIYFQGTGAADDSGLPNDRFFAVRPEGSVSTLKIQRTERGDSAVYLCASSYYREGIQYFGAGTRLSVL.

In nucleotides, the CDR3 is TGTGCCAGCAGTGAAGGTACCTATTCGGGCTACACCTTC. It yields the protein CASSEGTYSGYTF. The genes are TRBV6-1 and TRBJ1-2; unclear D gene. The ends were cut back, 1 base at V and 8 bases at J, with 11 bases in the middle. Germline V gene data show CDR1 as MNHNS and CDR2 as SASEGT. This CDR3 region has 13 residues.

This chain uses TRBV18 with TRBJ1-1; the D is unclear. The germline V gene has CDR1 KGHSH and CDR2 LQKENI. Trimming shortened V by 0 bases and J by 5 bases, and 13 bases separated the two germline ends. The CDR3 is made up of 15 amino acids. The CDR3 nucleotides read TGTGCCAGCTCACCACCGAGTGAGGGTTTAACTGAAGCTTTCTTT. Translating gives CASSPPSEGLTEAFF.

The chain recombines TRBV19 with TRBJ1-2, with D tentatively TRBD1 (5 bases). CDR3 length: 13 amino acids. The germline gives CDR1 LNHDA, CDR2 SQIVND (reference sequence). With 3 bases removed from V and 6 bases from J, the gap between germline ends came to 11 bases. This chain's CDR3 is CASSIWGSDGYTF. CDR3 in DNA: TGTGCCAGTAGTATCTGGGGGAGCGATGGCTACACCTTC.